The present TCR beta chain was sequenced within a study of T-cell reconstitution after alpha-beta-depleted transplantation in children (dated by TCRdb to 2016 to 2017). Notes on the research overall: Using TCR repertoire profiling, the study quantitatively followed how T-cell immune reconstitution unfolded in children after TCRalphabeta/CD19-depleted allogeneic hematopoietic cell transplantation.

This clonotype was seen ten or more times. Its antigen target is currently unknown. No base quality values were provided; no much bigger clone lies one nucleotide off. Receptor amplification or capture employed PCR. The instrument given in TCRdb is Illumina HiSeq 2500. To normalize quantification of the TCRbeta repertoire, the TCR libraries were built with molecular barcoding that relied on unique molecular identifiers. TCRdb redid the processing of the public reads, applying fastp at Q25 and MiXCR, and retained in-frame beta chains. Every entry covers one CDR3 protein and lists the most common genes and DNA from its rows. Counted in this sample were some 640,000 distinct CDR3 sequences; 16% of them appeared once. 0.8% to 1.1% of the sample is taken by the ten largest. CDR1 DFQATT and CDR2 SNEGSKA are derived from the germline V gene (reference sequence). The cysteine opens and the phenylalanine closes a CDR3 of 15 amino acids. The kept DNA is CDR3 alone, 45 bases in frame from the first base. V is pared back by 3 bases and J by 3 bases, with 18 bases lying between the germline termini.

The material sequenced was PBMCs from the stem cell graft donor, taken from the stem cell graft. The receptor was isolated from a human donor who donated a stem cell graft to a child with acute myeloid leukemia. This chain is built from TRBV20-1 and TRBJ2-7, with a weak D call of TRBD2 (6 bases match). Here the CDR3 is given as CSASEEGWANYEQYF. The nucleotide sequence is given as TGCAGTGCTAGTGAGGAGGGCTGGGCAAACTACGAGCAGTACTTC.